These 30 T cell receptor beta chains originate from one sample sequenced in a study of CD8 T cells in Susac syndrome. RNA was extracted with the RNeasy kit, and a quantity of about 0.45 to 1 ug was reverse transcribed using random hexamers. TCRdb fed the immunoSEQ multiplex PCR reads into MiXCR, producing one record per CDR3 protein. The sample comprises under 95,000 distinct CDR3 sequences, roughly 94% of which are singletons, and 0.45% to 0.5% rests with the top ten. Input material: CD8+ T cells from PBMCs. The receptor source for this set is a human donor with Susac syndrome.

The chain employs TRBV7-9 and TRBJ2-5; 8 nucleotides line up with TRBD1. The J segment lost 4 bases and the V segment lost 5 bases, leaving 9 bases of the junction unmatched. CDR3 length: 15 amino acids. The germline CDR1 and CDR2 sequences are SEHNR and FQNEAQ (reference sequence). The chain's CDR3 is CASSKDRAGLETQYF. The CDR3 DNA is TGTGCCAGCAGCAAGGACAGGGCAGGTCTAGAGACCCAGTACTTC.

The CDR3, as DNA: TGCAGTGCTAGAGATCGAGACAGGGCGGTCGGCTACACCTTC. The encoded protein is CSARDRDRAVGYTF. The chain recombines TRBV20-1 with TRBJ1-2; 7 nucleotides agree with TRBD1. V gave up 0 bases and J gave up 8 bases; unmatched junction bases: 9. Germline V lookup: CDR1 DFQATT, CDR2 SNEGSKA (reference sequence). The CDR3 consists of 14 residues.

The chain combines TRBV11-2 with TRBJ2-7; TRBD1 is a possible D gene (6 bases). Germline V gene data show CDR1 as SGHAT and CDR2 as FQNNGV. Trimming cost V 3 bases and J 0 bases, with 12 bases left between them. This CDR3 is 15 amino acids long. In DNA form, the CDR3 reads TGTGCCAGCAGCTTCGGGGCAGGGGCCTCCTACGAGCAGTACTTC. Its translation: CASSFGAGASYEQYF. Together with reference TRBV11-2 and TRBJ2-7, the CDR3 gives the full variable domain: EAGVAQSPRYKIIEKRQSVAFWCNPISGHATLYWYQQILGQGPKLLIQFQNNGVVDDSQLPKDRFSAERLKGVDSTLKIQPAKLEDSAVYLCASSFGAGASYEQYFGPGTRLTVT.

V is TRBV6-2 or TRBV6-3 and J is TRBJ2-1, with 10 bases aligning to TRBD2. There are 13 residues in the CDR3. Germline V gene sequence: CDR1 MNHEY, CDR2 SVGEGT. The V and J ends lost 11 bases and 6 bases, in that order; junction bases with no gene match: 7. The CDR3 region has the DNA TGTGCCGCGGGGGCTAGCGGGGGCAATGAGCAGTTCTTC. It encodes CAAGASGGNEQFF.

V is TRBV20-1 and J is TRBJ1-2; 9 bases match TRBD1. CDR1 DFQATT and CDR2 SNEGSKA come from the germline V gene (reference sequence). The CDR3 spans 14 residues. V lost 4 bases, J lost 3 bases, and 6 bases stayed unmatched. CDR3 sequence (DNA): TGCAGTGCTACAGGGACAGGGAATGACTATGGCTACACCTTC. Its translation is CSATGTGNDYGYTF.

For the CDR3, the DNA is TGTGCCAGCAGCTGGTCCACAAGCTCCTACAATGAGCAGTTCTTC. It translates to CASSWSTSSYNEQFF. The rearrangement joins TRBV6-5 to TRBJ2-1; D not resolved. Between the trimmed V and J ends, which lost 6 bases and 0 bases, there was a span of 12 bases. Germline V gene data show CDR1 as MNHEY and CDR2 as SVGAGI. The CDR3 sequence is 15 residues long.

This clonotype was counted only a few times. This chain connects TRBV20-1 to TRBJ1-1; the D is unclear. Germline V lookup: CDR1 DFQATT, CDR2 SNEGSKA (reference sequence). The CDR3 loop spans 14 amino acids. Trimming took off 0 bases at V and 2 bases at J, with 10 bases between the two ends. The CDR3 DNA follows: TGCAGTGCTAGAGATAAGGAGGCAAACACTGAAGCTTTCTTT. It codes for CSARDKEANTEAFF.

The genes are TRBV4-3 and TRBJ2-3, with 11 nucleotides matching TRBD2. Germline CDR1 and CDR2: LGHNA and YSLEER. The CDR3 runs 16 residues. The ends lost 0 bases at V and 4 bases at J; junction bases unmatched: 3. The CDR3 DNA reads TGCGCCAGCAGCCAAGAACTAGCGGGAGTCGCAGATACGCAGTATTTT. Residues: CASSQELAGVADTQYF.

The chain combines TRBV11-2 with TRBJ2-3, with TRBD1 matching 10 bases. Per the germline V gene, CDR1 is SGHAT and CDR2 is FQNNGV. After removal of 5 bases from V and 5 bases from J, the junction contained 16 bases not matched to a gene. The CDR3 contains 18 residues. This CDR3 is CASSAPPSRDRGLDTQYF. CDR3 bases: TGTGCCAGCAGCGCACCCCCTAGCCGGGACAGGGGTTTAGATACGCAGTATTTT. The complete variable domain, with remaining parts taken from reference TRBV11-2 and TRBJ2-3, reads EAGVAQSPRYKIIEKRQSVAFWCNPISGHATLYWYQQILGQGPKLLIQFQNNGVVDDSQLPKDRFSAERLKGVDSTLKIQPAKLEDSAVYLCASSAPPSRDRGLDTQYFGPGTRLTVL.

DNA for the CDR3: TGTGCCAGCAGTTACGCAGGGCCCCCCCAGTACTTC. Its translation is CASSYAGPPQYF. The rearrangement uses TRBV6-5 and TRBJ2-5, with a possible D match to TRBD1 (5 bases). Trimming removed 2 bases at V and 9 bases at J, with 10 bases between. The CDR3 covers 12 residues. Germline-derived CDR1 and CDR2 are MNHEY and SVGAGI.

The J gene is TRBJ1-2, the V gene TRBV6-5; D uncertain. CDR1 MNHEY and CDR2 SVGAGI come from the germline V gene. The CDR3 has 12 residues. Trimming removed 2 bases from V and 3 bases from J, with 4 bases in between. CDR3 coding DNA: TGTGCCAGCAGTTACGGGTACTATGGCTACACCTTC. Translated, it gives CASSYGYYGYTF.

V and J are TRBV9 and TRBJ1-2; 10 nucleotides align to TRBD1. The germline V gene has CDR1 SGDLS and CDR2 YYNGEE. This CDR3 spans 17 amino acids. V was pared by 1 base and J by 6 bases, with 12 bases of the junction left unmatched. Written as DNA, the CDR3 is TGTGCCAGCAGCGTACGTAGCTCGACAGGGGGCTCTGATGGCTACACCTTC. Protein product: CASSVRSSTGGSDGYTF. Full variable domain (rest looked up from reference TRBV9 and TRBJ1-2): DSGVTQTPKHLITATGQRVTLRCSPRSGDLSVYWYQQSLDQGLQFLIQYYNGEERAKGNILERFSAQQFPDLHSELNLSSLELGDSALYFCASSVRSSTGGSDGYTFGSGTRLTVV.

The rearrangement links TRBV25-1 to TRBJ2-2, with 9 bases lining up with TRBD1. CDR3 length: 15 residues. CDR1 and CDR2 from the germline V gene are MGHDK and SYGVNS. Trimming took 2 bases from V and 3 from J; bases not matched to a gene: 1. The CDR3, as DNA: TGTGCCAGCAGTGAAAGGGACAGGGACACCGGGGAGCTGTTTTTT. As protein: CASSERDRDTGELFF.

This chain joins TRBV7-6 and TRBJ2-2, with D uncertain. Trimming left V 1 base short and J 6 bases short, with 6 bases between. The V gene's germline CDR1 is SGHVS and CDR2 FNYEAQ. The CDR3 runs to 13 residues. The CDR3 loop is CASSLDTAGELFF. In DNA, the CDR3 is TGTGCCAGCAGCTTAGATACAGCCGGGGAGCTGTTTTTT.

The chain is built from TRBV20-1 and TRBJ1-1; D not resolved. The CDR3 totals 11 residues. The V gene lost 5 bases and the J gene lost 1 base, with 5 bases spanning the gap. Germline assignment: CDR1 DFQATT and CDR2 SNEGSKA (reference sequence). In DNA, the CDR3 is TGCAGTGCTTTTCAGAACACTGAAGCTTTCTTT. This encodes CSAFQNTEAFF.

The V gene is TRBV7-2, the J gene TRBJ2-1; 11 bases are a match to TRBD2. CDR1 SGHTA and CDR2 FQGNSA come from the germline V gene. Trimming cost V 2 bases and J 5 bases; bases outside gene matches: 2. The length of the CDR3 is 15 residues. As DNA, the CDR3 is TGTGCCAGCAGCTTAACTAGCGGGAGCCACAATGAGCAGTTCTTC. Translated: CASSLTSGSHNEQFF.

This chain links TRBV29-1 with TRBJ1-1; tentatively, D is TRBD1 (5 bases). With 0 bases removed from V and 10 bases from J, the gap between germline ends came to 15 bases. CDR3 length: 13 amino acids. Germline V gene sequence: CDR1 SQVTM, CDR2 ANQGSEA. CDR3 DNA sequence: TGCAGCGTTGAAGAATCTACAGGAATGGGAGCTTTCTTT. Its protein is CSVEESTGMGAFF.

The V call is TRBV28, the J call TRBJ1-1; D uncertain. The CDR3 length is 14 residues. The V end lost 5 bases, the J end lost 2 bases, and 12 bases lay between the germline ends. The germline gives CDR1 MDHEN, CDR2 SYDVKM. CDR3 protein: CASSPLVANTEAFF. The CDR3 DNA is TGTGCCAGCAGTCCCCTGGTAGCCAACACTGAAGCTTTCTTT.

V usage is TRBV12-3 or TRBV12-4 and J usage is TRBJ2-5; possibly TRBD1 or TRBD2 for D (5 bases each). The CDR3 has 12 residues. The V end was cut by 10 bases, the J end by 7 bases, with 16 bases between. DNA of the CDR3: TGTGCCACTTCGTCGGGGCTACGGACCCAGTACTTC. As protein: CATSSGLRTQYF.

The chain uses TRBV4-1 and TRBJ2-6; D is ambiguous. The germline V gene encodes CDR1 MGHRA and CDR2 YSYEKL. The CDR3 is 17 residues long. V was pared by 0 bases and J by 0 bases, with 9 bases between. The CDR3 here is CASSQEQYASGANVLTF. DNA for the CDR3: TGCGCCAGCAGCCAAGAACAGTACGCCTCTGGGGCCAACGTCCTGACTTTC.

The V call is TRBV2, the J call TRBJ1-1, with D uncertain. The CDR3 runs 13 residues. Germline V lookup: CDR1 SNHLY, CDR2 FYNNEI. V lost 3 bases, J lost 0 bases, and 5 bases lay in between. The CDR3 sequence: CASSDGVNTEAFF. For the CDR3, the DNA is TGTGCCAGCAGTGACGGGGTGAACACTGAAGCTTTCTTT.

The V and J genes are TRBV29-1 and TRBJ1-5, with D perhaps TRBD1 (5 bases). V shed 4 bases and J shed 7 bases, with 11 bases lying between them. Germline V CDR1 and CDR2: SQVTM, ANQGSEA. The CDR3 runs 12 residues. The DNA of the CDR3 is TGCAGCGTTGTCGGGGACGGGCAGCCCCAGCATTTT. Its protein product is CSVVGDGQPQHF.

The chain links TRBV24-1 to TRBJ2-5; D is perhaps TRBD1 (6 bases). The CDR3 spans 15 residues. V was shortened by 5 bases and J by 2 bases, with 14 bases between the two germline ends. Per the germline V gene, CDR1 is KGHDR and CDR2 is SFDVKD. Here the CDR3 DNA reads TGTGCCACCAGTGCAATAACAGGGATGCAAGAGACCCAGTACTTC. Translation gives CATSAITGMQETQYF.

J is TRBJ2-7 and V is TRBV29-1; D not certain. This CDR3 is built from 13 residues. CDR1 and CDR2 from the germline V gene are SQVTM and ANQGSEA. CDR3 DNA sequence: TGCAGTGCGATAGGAGCCCCCTCCTACGAGCAGTACTTC. Translation: CSAIGAPSYEQYF.

The J gene is TRBJ2-1, the V gene TRBV4-3, with unresolved D. Deletions cut 0 bases from V and 1 base from J, with 13 bases between. CDR3 length: 17 amino acids. Germline V gene data show CDR1 as LGHNA and CDR2 as YSLEER. CDR3 coding DNA: TGCGCCAGCAGCCAAGATCTGGAGAAGGTTTCCTACAATGAGCAGTTCTTC. Encoded protein: CASSQDLEKVSYNEQFF.

J is TRBJ2-7 and V is TRBV20-1; D perhaps matches TRBD2 (5 bases). Germline CDR1 and CDR2: DFQATT and SNEGSKA (reference sequence). The CDR3 runs 14 residues. Trimming stripped 6 bases from V and 1 base from J, with 16 bases between. As DNA, the CDR3 is TGCAGTGCCGAAGGAGGACTGGGTTCCTACGAGCAGTACTTC. Its translation: CSAEGGLGSYEQYF.

V usage is TRBV15 and J usage is TRBJ2-1, with D possibly matching TRBD1 (6 bases). This CDR3 has 13 residues. Looked up from germline, CDR1 is LNHNV and CDR2 is YYDKDF (reference sequence). Trimming took 7 bases from V and 3 from J, leaving 10 bases between them. CDR3 in amino acids: CATKKDSYNEQFF. In DNA form, the CDR3 reads TGTGCCACCAAGAAGGACAGCTACAATGAGCAGTTCTTC.

This clonotype was counted only a few times. The chain couples TRBV3-1 to TRBJ2-5; D is undetermined. Germline CDR1 reads LGHDT; CDR2 reads YNNKEL (reference sequence). V shed 6 bases and J shed 5 bases, with 7 bases lying between them. This CDR3 contains 11 residues. The CDR3 nucleotides are TGTGCCAGCAGGGTTGGGGAGACCCAGTACTTC. It yields the protein CASRVGETQYF.

J is TRBJ1-3 and V is TRBV29-1; TRBD1 matches 7 bases. CDR1 is SQVTM and CDR2 is ANQGSEA in the germline V gene. The V and J ends lost 5 bases and 8 bases, in that order; junction bases with no gene match: 12. The CDR3 is 14 residues long. The CDR3 DNA reads TGCAGCGTTTGGGACAGTCGAACCCAGCACACCATATATTTT. This translates into CSVWDSRTQHTIYF.

The chain links TRBV20-1 to TRBJ2-1; 11 bases align to TRBD2. V shed 8 bases, J shed 5 bases, and the junction held 5 bases outside the gene matches. Germline V CDR1 and CDR2: DFQATT, SNEGSKA (reference sequence). The CDR3 length is 13 residues. The CDR3: CSRLAGQNNEQFF. CDR3 nucleotides: TGCAGTCGACTAGCGGGGCAAAACAATGAGCAGTTCTTC.